This T cell receptor beta chain was identified in a study of blood T cells in healthy people across ages. V gave up 4 bases and J gave up 6 bases; unmatched junction bases: 8. The CDR3 is made up of 17 amino acids. CDR1 and CDR2 (germline): SGDLS, YYNGEE. Together with a sample-barcoded 5' primer, a J-beta primer mix was included in a second PCR lasting roughly 6 to 12 cycles. TCRdb processed the 5' RACE reads anew with MiXCR; each CDR3 protein has one entry. The data show 550,000 to 700,000 distinct CDR3 sequences, approximately 30% seen once. The study drew donors from healthy Caucasian individuals in Russia aged roughly 6 to 90. This clonotype was picked up a small number of times.

The TCR sequence derives from an older woman in good health. The chain uses TRBV9 and TRBJ2-1; 15 bases match TRBD2. What was sequenced was blood. The CDR3 coding sequence is TGTGCCAGCAGCACGGGGACTAGCGGGGGGCCGGTCAATGAGCAGTTCTTC. Its protein is CASSTGTSGGPVNEQFF.